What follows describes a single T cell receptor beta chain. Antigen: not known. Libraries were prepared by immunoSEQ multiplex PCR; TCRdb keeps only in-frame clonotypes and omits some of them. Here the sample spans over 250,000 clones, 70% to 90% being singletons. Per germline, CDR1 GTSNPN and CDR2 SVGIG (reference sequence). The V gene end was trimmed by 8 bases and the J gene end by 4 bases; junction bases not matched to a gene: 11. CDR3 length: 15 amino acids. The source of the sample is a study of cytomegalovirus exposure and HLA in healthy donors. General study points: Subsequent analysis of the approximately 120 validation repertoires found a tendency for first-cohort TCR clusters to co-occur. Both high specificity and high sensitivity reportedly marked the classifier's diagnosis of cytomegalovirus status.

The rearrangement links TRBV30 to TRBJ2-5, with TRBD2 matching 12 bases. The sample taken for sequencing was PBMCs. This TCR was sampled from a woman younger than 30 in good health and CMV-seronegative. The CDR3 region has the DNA TGTGCCCTTAGGGGGGGACTAGCGGGTCGAGAGACCCAGTACTTC. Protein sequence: CALRGGLAGRETQYF.